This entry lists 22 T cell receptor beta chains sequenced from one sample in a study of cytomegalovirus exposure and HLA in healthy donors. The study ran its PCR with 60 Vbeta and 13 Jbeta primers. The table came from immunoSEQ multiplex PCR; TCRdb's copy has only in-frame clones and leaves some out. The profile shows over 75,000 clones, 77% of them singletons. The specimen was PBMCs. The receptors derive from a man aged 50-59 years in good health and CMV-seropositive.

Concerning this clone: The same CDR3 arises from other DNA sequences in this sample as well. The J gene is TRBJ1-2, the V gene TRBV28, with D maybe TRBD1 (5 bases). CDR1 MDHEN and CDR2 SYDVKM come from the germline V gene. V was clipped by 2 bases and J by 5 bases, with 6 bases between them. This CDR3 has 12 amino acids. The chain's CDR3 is CASSLQGYGYTF. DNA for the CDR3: TGTGCCAGCAGTTTACAGGGTTATGGCTACACCTTC.

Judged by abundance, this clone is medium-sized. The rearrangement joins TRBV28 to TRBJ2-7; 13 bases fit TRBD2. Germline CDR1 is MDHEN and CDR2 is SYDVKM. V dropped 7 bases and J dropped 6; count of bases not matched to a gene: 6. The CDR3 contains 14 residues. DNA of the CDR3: TGTGCCAGCAAGGGGACTAGCGGGGTACCCGAGCAGTACTTC. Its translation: CASKGTSGVPEQYF.

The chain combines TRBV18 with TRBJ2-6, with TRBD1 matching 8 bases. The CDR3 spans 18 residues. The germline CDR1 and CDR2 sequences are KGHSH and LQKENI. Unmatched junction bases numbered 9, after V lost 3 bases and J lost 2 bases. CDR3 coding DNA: TGTGCCAGCTCACCCCCGACAGGGGCGTGGACTGGGGCCAACGTCCTGACTTTC. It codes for CASSPPTGAWTGANVLTF.

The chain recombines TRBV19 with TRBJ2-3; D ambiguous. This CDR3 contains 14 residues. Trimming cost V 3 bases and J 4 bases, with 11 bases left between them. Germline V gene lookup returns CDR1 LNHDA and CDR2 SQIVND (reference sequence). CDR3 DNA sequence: TGTGCCAGTAGTATTGGTATTCGGGCAGATACGCAGTATTTT. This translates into CASSIGIRADTQYF.

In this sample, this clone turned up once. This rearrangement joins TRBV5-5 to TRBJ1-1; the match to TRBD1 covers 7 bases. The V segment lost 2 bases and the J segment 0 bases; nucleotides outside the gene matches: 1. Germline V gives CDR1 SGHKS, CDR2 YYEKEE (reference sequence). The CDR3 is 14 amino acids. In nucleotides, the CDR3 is TGTGCCAGCAGCTTTACAGGGGTGAACACTGAAGCTTTCTTT. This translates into CASSFTGVNTEAFF.

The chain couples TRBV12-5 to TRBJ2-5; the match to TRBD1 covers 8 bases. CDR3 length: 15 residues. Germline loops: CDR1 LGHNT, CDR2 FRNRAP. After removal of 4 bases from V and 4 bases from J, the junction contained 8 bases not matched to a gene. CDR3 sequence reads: CASGSGQEGLETQYF. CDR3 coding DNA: TGTGCTAGTGGTTCGGGACAGGAGGGCCTAGAGACCCAGTACTTC.

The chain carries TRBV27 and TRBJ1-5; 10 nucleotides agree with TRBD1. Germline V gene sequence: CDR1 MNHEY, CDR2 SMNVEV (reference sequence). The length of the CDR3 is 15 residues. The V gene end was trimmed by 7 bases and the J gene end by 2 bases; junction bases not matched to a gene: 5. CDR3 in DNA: TGTGCCAGCATTGAGACAGGGGGCGGCAATCAGCCCCAGCATTTT. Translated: CASIETGGGNQPQHF.

The CDR3 region has the DNA TGTGCCAGCAGCCAAGACCCCCGGGGGGGGACGAAAGAGACCCAGTACTTC. It is translated as CASSQDPRGGTKETQYF. This sequence joins TRBV14 and TRBJ2-5, with TRBD2 identical over 8 bases. Trimming cost V 0 bases and J 3 bases; bases outside gene matches: 9. This CDR3 is built from 17 residues. CDR1 is SGHDN, CDR2 FVKESK, per germline. Full variable domain (outside the CDR3, taken from reference TRBV14 and TRBJ2-5): EAGVTQFPSHSVIEKGQTVTLRCDPISGHDNLYWYRRVMGKEIKFLLHFVKESKQDESGMPNNRFLAERTGGTYSTLKVQPAELEDSGVYFCASSQDPRGGTKETQYFGPGTRLLVL.

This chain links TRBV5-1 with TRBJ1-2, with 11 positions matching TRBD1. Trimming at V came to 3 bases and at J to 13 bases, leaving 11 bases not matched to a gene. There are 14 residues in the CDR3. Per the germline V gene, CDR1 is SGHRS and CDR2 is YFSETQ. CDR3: CASSSSDRGPMGTF. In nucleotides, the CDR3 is TGCGCCAGCAGCTCATCGGACAGGGGGCCAATGGGCACCTTC.

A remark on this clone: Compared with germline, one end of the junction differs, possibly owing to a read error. The CDR3 bases are TGTGCCAGCAGCCTGTGGGTTCCAGGGGTCTATGGCTACCCCTTC. This encodes CASSLWVPGVYGYPF. The V and J genes are TRBV5-6 and TRBJ1-2; D might be TRBD1 (6 bases). The CDR3 loop spans 15 amino acids. Germline V lookup: CDR1 SGHDT, CDR2 YYEEEE.

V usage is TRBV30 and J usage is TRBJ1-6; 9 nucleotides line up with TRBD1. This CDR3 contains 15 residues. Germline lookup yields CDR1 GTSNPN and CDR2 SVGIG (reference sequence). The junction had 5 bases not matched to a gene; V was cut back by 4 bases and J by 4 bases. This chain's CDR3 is CAWKDRGIYNSPLHF. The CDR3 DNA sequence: TGTGCCTGGAAGGACAGGGGAATATATAATTCACCCCTCCACTTT.

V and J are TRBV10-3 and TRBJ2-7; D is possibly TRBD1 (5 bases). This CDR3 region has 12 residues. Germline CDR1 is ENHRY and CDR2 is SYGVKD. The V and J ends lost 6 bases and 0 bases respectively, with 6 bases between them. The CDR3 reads CAIRDTSYEQYF. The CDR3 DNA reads TGTGCCATCAGGGACACCTCCTACGAGCAGTACTTC.

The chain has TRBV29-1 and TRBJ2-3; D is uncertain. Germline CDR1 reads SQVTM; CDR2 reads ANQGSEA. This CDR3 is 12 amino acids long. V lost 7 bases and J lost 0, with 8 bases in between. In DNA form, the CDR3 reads TGCAGCGCACAGTTAAGCACAGATACGCAGTATTTT. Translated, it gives CSAQLSTDTQYF.

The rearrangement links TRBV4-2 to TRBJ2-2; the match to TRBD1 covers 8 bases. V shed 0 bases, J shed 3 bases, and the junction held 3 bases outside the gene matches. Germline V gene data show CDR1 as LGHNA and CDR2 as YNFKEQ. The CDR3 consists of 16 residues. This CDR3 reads CASSQDAGGYTGELFF. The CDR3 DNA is TGTGCCAGCAGCCAAGATGCAGGGGGCTACACCGGGGAGCTGTTTTTT.

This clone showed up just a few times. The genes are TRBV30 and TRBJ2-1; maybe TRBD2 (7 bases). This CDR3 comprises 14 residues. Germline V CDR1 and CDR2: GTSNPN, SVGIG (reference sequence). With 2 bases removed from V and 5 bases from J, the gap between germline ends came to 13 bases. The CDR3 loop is CAWSSGGLNNEQFF. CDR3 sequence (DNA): TGTGCCTGGAGTTCGGGGGGCCTAAACAATGAGCAGTTCTTC.

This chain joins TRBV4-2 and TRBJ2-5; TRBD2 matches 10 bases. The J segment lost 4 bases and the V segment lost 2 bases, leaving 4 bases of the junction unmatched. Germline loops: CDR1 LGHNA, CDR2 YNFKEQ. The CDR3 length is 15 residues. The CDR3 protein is CASSQPGTSVETQYF. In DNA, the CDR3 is TGTGCCAGCAGCCAACCAGGGACTAGCGTAGAGACCCAGTACTTC.

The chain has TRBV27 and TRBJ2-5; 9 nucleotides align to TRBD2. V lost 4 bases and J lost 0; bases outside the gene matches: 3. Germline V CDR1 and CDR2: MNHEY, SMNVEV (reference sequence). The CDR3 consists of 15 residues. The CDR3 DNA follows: TGTGCCAGCAGTTCGCGCGGGGGGGACCAAGAGACCCAGTACTTC. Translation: CASSSRGGDQETQYF.

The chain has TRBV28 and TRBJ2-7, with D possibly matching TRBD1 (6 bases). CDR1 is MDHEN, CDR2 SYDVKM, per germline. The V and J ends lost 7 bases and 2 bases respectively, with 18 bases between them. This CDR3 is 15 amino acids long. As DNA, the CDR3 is TGTGCCAGCACGCCAAGTGGCAGGGGAGCCTACGAGCAGTACTTC. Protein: CASTPSGRGAYEQYF.

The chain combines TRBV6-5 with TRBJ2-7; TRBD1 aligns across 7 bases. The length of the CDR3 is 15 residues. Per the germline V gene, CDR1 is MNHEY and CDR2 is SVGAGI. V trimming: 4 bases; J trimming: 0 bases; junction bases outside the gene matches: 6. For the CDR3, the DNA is TGTGCCAGCAGTTGGGGGACAGTAAGCTCCTACGAGCAGTACTTC. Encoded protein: CASSWGTVSSYEQYF.

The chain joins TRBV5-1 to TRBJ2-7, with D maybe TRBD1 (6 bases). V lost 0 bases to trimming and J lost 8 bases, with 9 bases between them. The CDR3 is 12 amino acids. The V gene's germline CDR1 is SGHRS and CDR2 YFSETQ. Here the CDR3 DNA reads TGCGCCAGCAGCTTGGACCAGGGGCAGCAGTACTTC. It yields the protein CASSLDQGQQYF.

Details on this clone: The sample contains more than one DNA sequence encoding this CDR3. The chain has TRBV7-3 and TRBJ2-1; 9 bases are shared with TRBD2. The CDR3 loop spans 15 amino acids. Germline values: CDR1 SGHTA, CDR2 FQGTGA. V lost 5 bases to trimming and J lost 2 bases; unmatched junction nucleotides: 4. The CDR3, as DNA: TGTGCCAGCAGCCTTAGCGGGGGACCCTACAATGAGCAGTTCTTC. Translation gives CASSLSGGPYNEQFF.

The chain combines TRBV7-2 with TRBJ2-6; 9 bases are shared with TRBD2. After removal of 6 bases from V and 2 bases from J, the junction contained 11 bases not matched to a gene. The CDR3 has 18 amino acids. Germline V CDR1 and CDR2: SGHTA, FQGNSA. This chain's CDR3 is CASSRLRGGLAGANVLTF. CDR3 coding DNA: TGTGCCAGCAGTAGGTTGCGGGGGGGCCTCGCTGGGGCCAACGTCCTGACTTTC.